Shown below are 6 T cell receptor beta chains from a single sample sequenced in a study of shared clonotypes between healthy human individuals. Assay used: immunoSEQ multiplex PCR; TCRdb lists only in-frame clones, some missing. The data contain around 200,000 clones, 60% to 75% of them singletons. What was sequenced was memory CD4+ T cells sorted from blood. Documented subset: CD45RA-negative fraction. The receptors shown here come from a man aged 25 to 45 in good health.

The CDR3 DNA reads TGTGCCAGCAGTTCCTCCCGTAATGAGCAGTTCTTC. Its translation is CASSSSRNEQFF. This chain uses TRBV28 with TRBJ2-1; D remains ambiguous. The CDR3 loop spans 12 amino acids. V was clipped by 4 bases and J by 7 bases, with 8 bases between them. The V gene's germline CDR1 is MDHEN and CDR2 SYDVKM. Full variable domain (remainder filled in from reference TRBV28 and TRBJ2-1): DVKVTQSSRYLVKRTGEKVFLECVQDMDHENMFWYRQDPGLGLRLIYFSYDVKMKEKGDIPEGYSVSREKKERFSLILESASTNQTSMYLCASSSSRNEQFFGPGTRLTVL.

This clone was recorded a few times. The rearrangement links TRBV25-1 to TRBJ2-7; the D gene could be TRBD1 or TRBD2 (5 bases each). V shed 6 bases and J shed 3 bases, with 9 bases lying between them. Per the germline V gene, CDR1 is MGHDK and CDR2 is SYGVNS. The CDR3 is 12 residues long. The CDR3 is CASSWDGYEQYF. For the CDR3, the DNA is TGTGCCAGCAGCTGGGACGGCTACGAGCAGTACTTC.

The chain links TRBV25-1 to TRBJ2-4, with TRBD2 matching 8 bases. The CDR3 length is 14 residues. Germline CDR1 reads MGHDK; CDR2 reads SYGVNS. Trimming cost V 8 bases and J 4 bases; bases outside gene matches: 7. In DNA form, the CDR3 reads TGTGCCAGCTCCGCGGGGGGCGGAAAAAACATTCAGTACTTC. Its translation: CASSAGGGKNIQYF.

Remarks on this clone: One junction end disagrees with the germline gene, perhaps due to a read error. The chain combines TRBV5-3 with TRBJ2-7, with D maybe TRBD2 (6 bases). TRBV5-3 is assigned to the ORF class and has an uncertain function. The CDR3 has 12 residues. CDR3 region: CARSLGPSSGSF. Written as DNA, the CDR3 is TGTGCCAGAAGCTTGGGCCCGTCGTCCGGGAGCTTC.

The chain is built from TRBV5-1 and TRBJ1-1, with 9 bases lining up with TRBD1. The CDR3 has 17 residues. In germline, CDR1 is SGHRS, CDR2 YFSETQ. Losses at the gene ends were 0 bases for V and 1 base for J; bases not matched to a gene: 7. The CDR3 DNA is TGCGCCAGCAGCTTGGGTGGGACAGGGAAGGGGAACACTGAAGCTTTCTTT. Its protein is CASSLGGTGKGNTEAFF.

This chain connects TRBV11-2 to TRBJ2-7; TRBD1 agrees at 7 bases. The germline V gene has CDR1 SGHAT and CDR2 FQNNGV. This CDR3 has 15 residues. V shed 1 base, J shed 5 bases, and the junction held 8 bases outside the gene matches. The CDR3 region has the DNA TGTGCCAGCAGCTTAGCACAGGGGTTGTCCCACGAGCAGTACTTC. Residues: CASSLAQGLSHEQYF.